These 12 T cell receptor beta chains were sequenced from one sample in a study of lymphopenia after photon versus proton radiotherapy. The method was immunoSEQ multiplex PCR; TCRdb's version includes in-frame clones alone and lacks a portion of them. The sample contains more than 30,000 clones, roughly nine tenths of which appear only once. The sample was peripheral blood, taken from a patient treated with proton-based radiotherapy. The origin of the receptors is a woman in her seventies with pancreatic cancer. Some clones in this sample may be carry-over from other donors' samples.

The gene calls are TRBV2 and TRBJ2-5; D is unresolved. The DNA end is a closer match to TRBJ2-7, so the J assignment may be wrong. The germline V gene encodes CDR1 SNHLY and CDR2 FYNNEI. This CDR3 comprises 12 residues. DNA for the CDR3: TGTGCCGGAAAGGACGGACCCTACGAGCAGTACTTC. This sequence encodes CAGKDGPYEQYF.

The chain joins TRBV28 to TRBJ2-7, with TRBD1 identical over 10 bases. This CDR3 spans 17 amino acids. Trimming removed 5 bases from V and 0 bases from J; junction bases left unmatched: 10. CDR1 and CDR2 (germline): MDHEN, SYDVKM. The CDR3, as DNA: TGTGCCAGCAGTACGACCTCGACAGGGGGCCTCTCCTACGAGCAGTACTTC. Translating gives CASSTTSTGGLSYEQYF.

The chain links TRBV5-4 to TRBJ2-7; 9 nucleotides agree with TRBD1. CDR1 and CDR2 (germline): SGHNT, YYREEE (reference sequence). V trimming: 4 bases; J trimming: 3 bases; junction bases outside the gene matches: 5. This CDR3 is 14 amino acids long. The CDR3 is CASSGDRGNYEQYF. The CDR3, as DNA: TGTGCCAGCAGCGGTGACAGGGGGAACTACGAGCAGTACTTC. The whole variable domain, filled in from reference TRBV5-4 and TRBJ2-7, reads ETGVTQSPTHLIKTRGQQVTLRCSSQSGHNTVSWYQQALGQGPQFIFQYYREEENGRGNFPPRFSGLQFPNYSSELNVNALELDDSALYLCASSGDRGNYEQYFGPGTRLTVT.

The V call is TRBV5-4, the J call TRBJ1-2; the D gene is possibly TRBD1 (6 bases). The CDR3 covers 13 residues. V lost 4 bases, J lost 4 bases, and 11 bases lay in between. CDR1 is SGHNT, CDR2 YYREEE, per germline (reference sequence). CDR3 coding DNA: TGTGCCAGCAGCGACGGGACATTCTATGGCTACACCTTC. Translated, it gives CASSDGTFYGYTF. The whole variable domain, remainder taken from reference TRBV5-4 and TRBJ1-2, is ETGVTQSPTHLIKTRGQQVTLRCSSQSGHNTVSWYQQALGQGPQFIFQYYREEENGRGNFPPRFSGLQFPNYSSELNVNALELDDSALYLCASSDGTFYGYTFGSGTRLTVV.

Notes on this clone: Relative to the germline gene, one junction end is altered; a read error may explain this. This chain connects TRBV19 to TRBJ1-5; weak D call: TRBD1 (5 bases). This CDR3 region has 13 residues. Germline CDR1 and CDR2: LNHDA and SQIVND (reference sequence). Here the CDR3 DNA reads TGTGCCAGTAGTGCAACAGGAAATCAGGCCCAGCATTTT. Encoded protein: CASSATGNQAQHF.

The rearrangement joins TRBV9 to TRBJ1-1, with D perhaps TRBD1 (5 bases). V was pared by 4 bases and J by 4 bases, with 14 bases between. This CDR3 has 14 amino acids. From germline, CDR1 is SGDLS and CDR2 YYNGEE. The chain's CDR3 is CASSFTSGATEAFF. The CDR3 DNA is TGTGCCAGCAGCTTCACATCTGGGGCCACTGAAGCTTTCTTT.

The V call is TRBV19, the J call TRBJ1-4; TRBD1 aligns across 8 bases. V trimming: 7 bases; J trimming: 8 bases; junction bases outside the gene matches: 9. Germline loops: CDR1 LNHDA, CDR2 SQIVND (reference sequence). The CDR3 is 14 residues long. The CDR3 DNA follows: TGTGCCAGTATAGCGACAGGGGCCGGAGAAAAACTGTTTTTT. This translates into CASIATGAGEKLFF.

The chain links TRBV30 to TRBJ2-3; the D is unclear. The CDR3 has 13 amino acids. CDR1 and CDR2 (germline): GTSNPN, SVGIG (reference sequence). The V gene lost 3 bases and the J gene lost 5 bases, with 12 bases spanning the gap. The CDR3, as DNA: TGTGCCTGGAGGGGAATAGCACGAGATACGCAGTATTTT. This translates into CAWRGIARDTQYF.

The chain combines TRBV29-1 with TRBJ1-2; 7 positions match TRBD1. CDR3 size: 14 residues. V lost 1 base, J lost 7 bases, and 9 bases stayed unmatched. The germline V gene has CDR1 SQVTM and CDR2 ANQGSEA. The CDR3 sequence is CSVEGVDRTGGYTF. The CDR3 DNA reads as TGCAGCGTTGAAGGGGTGGACAGGACAGGTGGCTACACCTTC. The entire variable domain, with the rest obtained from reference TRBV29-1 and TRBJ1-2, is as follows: SAVISQKPSRDICQRGTSLTIQCQVDSQVTMMFWYRQQPGQSLTLIATANQGSEATYESGFVIDKFPISRPNLTFSTLTVSNMSPEDSSIYLCSVEGVDRTGGYTFGSGTRLTVV.

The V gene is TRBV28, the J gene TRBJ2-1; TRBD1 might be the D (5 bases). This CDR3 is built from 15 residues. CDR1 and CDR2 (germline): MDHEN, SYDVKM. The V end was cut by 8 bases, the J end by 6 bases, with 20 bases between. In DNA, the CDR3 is TGTGCCAGCCTTCTCCGCCGGACAAGGGCCAATGAGCAGTTCTTC. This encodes CASLLRRTRANEQFF.

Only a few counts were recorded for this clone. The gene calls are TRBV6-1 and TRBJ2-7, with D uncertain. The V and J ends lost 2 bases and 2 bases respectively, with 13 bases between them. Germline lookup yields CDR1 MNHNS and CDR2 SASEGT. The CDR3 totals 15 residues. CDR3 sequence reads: CASSERRVKTYEQYF. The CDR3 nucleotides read TGTGCCAGCAGTGAACGTAGGGTGAAGACCTACGAGCAGTACTTC.

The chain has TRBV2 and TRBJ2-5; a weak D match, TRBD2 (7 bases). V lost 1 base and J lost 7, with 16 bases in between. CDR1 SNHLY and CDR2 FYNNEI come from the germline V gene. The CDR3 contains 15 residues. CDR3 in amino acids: CASSEGGGPGRTQYF. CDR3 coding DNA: TGTGCCAGCAGTGAAGGGGGGGGGCCCGGACGGACCCAGTACTTC.